The rows below give T cell receptor beta chains drawn from one sample of a study of shared clonotypes between healthy human individuals. Libraries were prepared by immunoSEQ multiplex PCR; TCRdb keeps only in-frame clonotypes and omits some of them. The profile shows 1.5 million to 2.5 million clones, about 95% of them singletons. Sequencing was done on a sample of naive CD8+ T cells sorted from blood. These receptors were collected from a man aged 18 to 29 in good health. Each CDR3 is given with its conserved first and last residue. A D gene is named only where the DNA matches it firmly. Only some rows state a clone size, as once, few, many or a class for expanded clones.

D gene | clone size | J gene | V gene | CDR3 DNA | CDR3 protein
TRBD2 | . | TRBJ2-5 | TRBV6-5 | TGTGCCAGCAGTTACTTTGGGGAGGGGAGCCAAGAGACCCAGTACTTC | CASSYFGEGSQETQYF
TRBD2 | . | TRBJ2-5 | TRBV5-6 | TGTGCCAGCAGCTCGGGACTAGCGGGAGATGGTGAGACCCAGTACTTC | CASSSGLAGDGETQYF
. | . | TRBJ2-2 | TRBV19 | TGTGCCGCGTACGGGTCGAACACCGGGGAGCTGTTTTTT | CAAYGSNTGELFF
TRBD2 | . | TRBJ2-5 | TRBV13 | TGTGCCAGCAGCTTACGACTAGCGGGAGAGACCCAGTACTTC | CASSLRLAGETQYF
. | . | TRBJ2-1 | TRBV5-8 | TGTGCCAGCAGCTTGGACAGGATCTCCTACAATGAGCAGTTCTTC | CASSLDRISYNEQFF
. | . | TRBJ2-7 | TRBV7-9 | TGTGCCAGCAGCTTAGCGGGGGGGCTTCCCTACGAGCAGTACTTC | CASSLAGGLPYEQYF
. | . | TRBJ2-7 | TRBV11-3 | TGTGCCAGCAGCCCCACAGGACAATCCTACGAGCAGTACTTC | CASSPTGQSYEQYF
. | . | TRBJ2-3 | TRBV18 | TGTGCCAGCTCACCACTACCTTGGGGGCAGGGGACAGATACGCAGTATTTT | CASSPLPWGQGTDTQYF
. | . | TRBJ2-7 | TRBV13 | TGTGCCAGCAGCTTAGGCAGGGGCAACGAGCAGTACTTC | CASSLGRGNEQYF
. | once | TRBJ1-2 | TRBV7-9 | TGTGCCAGCAGCTCTGGCGGAAACTATGGCTACACCTTC | CASSSGGNYGYTF
. | . | TRBJ2-1 | TRBV4-3 | TGCGCCAGTCGGGCCTCTGTGTTTATCAGCTCCTACAATGAGCAGTTCTTC | CASRASVFISSYNEQFF
TRBD2 | . | TRBJ2-1 | TRBV10-2 | TGCGCCAGCATTCTTAGCGGGAACTCCTACAATGAGCAGTTCTTC | CASILSGNSYNEQFF
TRBD2 | . | TRBJ2-7 | TRBV5-6 | TGTGCCAGCAGCTTCGGGACTATCCGCTACGAGCAGTACTTC | CASSFGTIRYEQYF
. | . | TRBJ2-7 | TRBV7-2 | TGTGCCAGCAGCTTTTCAGGGAACTACGAGCAGTACTTC | CASSFSGNYEQYF
. | once | TRBJ1-1 | TRBV7-9 | TGTGCCAGCAGCTTAGCGGGGGGACACCAGGAGAGATGGAAAGCTTTCTTT | CASSLAGGHQERWKAFF